Sequencing of this TCR beta chain was carried out in a study of cytotoxic CD8 clonotypes in ibrutinib-treated CLL. General study points: Higher clonality was seen at ibrutinib response and a return toward baseline at progression.

Clones were read by immunoSEQ multiplex PCR, and TCRdb kept only the in-frame ones, dropping some. Among hundreds of thousands of clones listed, just under 80% were seen once. Concerning this clone: Its target is unknown.

The CDR3 is made up of 16 amino acids. V dropped 4 bases and J dropped 4 bases, with 20 bases sitting between them. Germline V CDR1 and CDR2: KGHSH, LQKENI. The sequence derives from a human donor with chronic lymphocytic leukemia. The specimen was PBMCs, collected before ibrutinib treatment. The chain uses TRBV18 and TRBJ2-7; D is perhaps TRBD2 (6 bases). CDR3 nucleotide sequence: TGTGCCAGCTCACGCGGTGGGGGGACGACCTTATACGAGCAGTACTTC. Protein sequence: CASSRGGGTTLYEQYF.